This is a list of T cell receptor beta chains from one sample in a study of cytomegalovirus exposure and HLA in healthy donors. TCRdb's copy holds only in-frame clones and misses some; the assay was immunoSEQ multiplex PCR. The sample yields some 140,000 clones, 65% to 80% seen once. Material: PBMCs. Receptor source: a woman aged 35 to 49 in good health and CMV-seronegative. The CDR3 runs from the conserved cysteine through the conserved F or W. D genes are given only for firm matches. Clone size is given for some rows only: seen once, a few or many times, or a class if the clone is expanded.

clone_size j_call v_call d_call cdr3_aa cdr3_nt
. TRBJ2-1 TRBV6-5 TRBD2 CASSPGLAERVRQFF TGTGCCAGCAGCCCGGGACTAGCGGAACGTGTCCGGCAGTTCTTC
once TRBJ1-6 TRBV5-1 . CASSLAGGTFNSPLHF TGCGCCAGCAGCTTGGCGGGGGGAACATTTAATTCACCCCTCCACTTT
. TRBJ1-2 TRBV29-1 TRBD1 CSVLTGDYGYTF TGCAGCGTTTTGACAGGGGACTATGGCTACACCTTC
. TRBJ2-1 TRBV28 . CASSLIWSPVPLIF TGTGCCAGCAGTTTAATCTGGTCTCCGGTCCCCCTGATCTTC
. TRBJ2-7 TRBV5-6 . CASASGDYEQYF TGTGCCAGCGCCTCAGGGGATTACGAGCAGTACTTC
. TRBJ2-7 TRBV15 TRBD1 CATSRAGGIYEQYF TGTGCCACCAGCCGTGCAGGGGGTATCTACGAGCAGTACTTC
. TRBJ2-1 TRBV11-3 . CASKTGNEQFF TGTGCCAGCAAAACAGGGAATGAGCAGTTCTTC
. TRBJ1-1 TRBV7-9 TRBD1 CASSLEGGRTEAFF TGTGCCAGCAGCTTAGAAGGGGGCCGAACTGAAGCTTTCTTT
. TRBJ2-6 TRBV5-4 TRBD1 CASSSRTGGVSGANVLTF TGTGCCAGCAGCTCCCGGACAGGGGGCGTCTCTGGGGCCAACGTCCTGACTTTC
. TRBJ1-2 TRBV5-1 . CASSLLGDGYTF TGCGCCAGCAGCTTGCTCGGGGATGGCTACACCTTC
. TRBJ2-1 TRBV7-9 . CASSLSTGNEQFF TGTGCCAGCAGCTTAAGTACAGGCAATGAGCAGTTCTTC
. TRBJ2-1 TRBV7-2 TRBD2 CASSLKRGGNEQFF TGTGCCAGCAGCTTAAAGCGGGGGGGCAATGAGCAGTTCTTC
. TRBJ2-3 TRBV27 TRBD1 CASSLGTATDTQYF TGTGCCAGCAGTTTGGGGACAGCCACAGATACGCAGTATTTT
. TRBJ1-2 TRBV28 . CASSRRGYGYTF TGTGCCAGCAGTCGCAGGGGATATGGCTACACCTTC
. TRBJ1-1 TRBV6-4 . CASTPRRPLGMMRGAFF TGTGCCAGCACTCCTAGACGGCCTCTTGGCATGATGAGAGGGGCTTTCTTT
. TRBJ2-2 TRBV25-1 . CASGGIGELFF TGTGCCAGTGGGGGGATCGGGGAGCTGTTTTTT
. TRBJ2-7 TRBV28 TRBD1 CASSPHGQGYEQYF TGTGCCAGCAGCCCCCACGGACAGGGCTACGAGCAGTACTTC
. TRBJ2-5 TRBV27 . CASSLSSPGETQYF TGTGCCAGCAGTTTAAGCTCCCCAGGAGAGACCCAGTACTTC
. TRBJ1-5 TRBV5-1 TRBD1 CASSPGTGWNQPQHF TGCGCCAGCAGCCCGGGGACAGGGTGGAATCAGCCCCAGCATTTT
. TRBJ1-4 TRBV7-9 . CASSPKVDPAANEKLFF TGTGCCAGCAGCCCAAAGGTAGACCCCGCGGCTAATGAAAAACTGTTTTTT
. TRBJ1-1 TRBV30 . CAWSKRRTVNTEAFF TGTGCCTGGAGTAAAAGAAGAACAGTCAACACTGAAGCTTTCTTT
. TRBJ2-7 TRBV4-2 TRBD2 CASSQGSGGSYEQYF TGTGCCAGCAGCCAGGGGAGCGGGGGCAGCTACGAGCAGTACTTC
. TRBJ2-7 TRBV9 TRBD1 CASSVAGRDSEQYF TGTGCCAGCAGCGTAGCTGGCAGGGACAGCGAGCAGTACTTC